This T cell receptor (beta chain) was captured by sequencing in a study of control samples from healthy donors and cancer patients. V lost 5 bases to trimming and J lost 5 bases; unmatched junction nucleotides: 5. The germline V gene has CDR1 SEHNR and CDR2 FQNEAQ (reference sequence). The CDR3 totals 13 residues. Here immunoSEQ multiplex PCR was the method, and the copy in TCRdb shows in-frame clones only, minus some. The table lists 150,000 to 200,000 clones, with 2.2% in the top ten. This chain connects TRBV7-9 to TRBJ1-1; 7 nucleotides align to TRBD1. The material sequenced was blood. This clonotype was sampled from a woman aged 25 to 45 in good health. This CDR3 is CASSVRGGTEAFF. Here the CDR3 DNA reads TGTGCCAGCAGCGTCAGGGGGGGGACTGAAGCTTTCTTT.